The 21 T cell receptor beta chains given below trace back to one sample, sequenced in a study of PD-1 blockade in classical Hodgkin lymphoma. TCRdb keeps only in-frame clones here, not all; method: immunoSEQ multiplex PCR. The sample carries approximately 52,000 clones, about 89% recorded once. Time point: cycle 4 day 1 (C4D1), after less than seven weeks of nivolumab. After autologous stem cell transplantation all patients relapsed, and prior brentuximab vedotin exposure differed between cohorts. This sample comprised peripheral blood mononuclear cells (PBMCs), obtained before the fourth cycle of nivolumab. These receptors all stem from a human donor with classical Hodgkin lymphoma.

This clone has just one count. The chain joins TRBV5-1 to TRBJ1-5, with 9 positions matching TRBD1. The germline V gene has CDR1 SGHRS and CDR2 YFSETQ. J lost 6 bases, V lost 0 bases, and 7 bases had no gene match. The CDR3 consists of 16 residues. CDR3 sequence (DNA): TGCGCCAGCAGCTTGGAGGGGACAGGGTTGGGTCAGCCCCAGCATTTT. As protein: CASSLEGTGLGQPQHF.

This rearrangement joins TRBV6-6 to TRBJ2-2, with D hard to call. V was trimmed by 0 bases and J by 5 bases, leaving 4 bases between them. Germline assignment: CDR1 MNHNY and CDR2 SVGAGI (reference sequence). The CDR3 covers 13 residues. The DNA for the CDR3 is TGTGCCAGCAGTTACTCGGCAACCGGGGAGCTGTTTTTT. This gives the protein CASSYSATGELFF.

CDR3 DNA sequence: TGTGCCAGCAGTGACTTGGGACTAGCGGGAACCAATGAGCAGTTCTTC. It codes for CASSDLGLAGTNEQFF. This chain joins TRBV6-4 and TRBJ2-1; 13 bases are shared with TRBD2. The CDR3 runs to 16 residues. V was pared by 1 base and J by 6 bases, with 3 bases of the junction left unmatched. Germline assignment: CDR1 MRHNA and CDR2 SNTAGT.

The V and J genes are TRBV25-1 and TRBJ1-1; 7 positions match TRBD1. The CDR3 covers 18 residues. J lost 6 bases, V lost 0 bases, and 16 bases had no gene match. Per germline, CDR1 MGHDK and CDR2 SYGVNS. The CDR3, as DNA: TGTGCCAGCAGTGAATATATTAGGACAGGCGACCCGGGCGCTGAAGCTTTCTTT. Translating it yields CASSEYIRTGDPGAEAFF.

V gene TRBV6-5 combines with J gene TRBJ2-2; 8 bases are shared with TRBD2. The germline gives CDR1 MNHEY, CDR2 SVGAGI. The CDR3 totals 15 residues. J lost 6 bases, V lost 6 bases, and 9 bases had no gene match. The CDR3 coding sequence is TGTGCCAGCAGCTACAACGGGGGGGCGTCCGGGGAGCTGTTTTTT. Translated: CASSYNGGASGELFF.

This chain joins TRBV5-1 and TRBJ2-7, with 9 bases matching TRBD1. The CDR3 has 15 residues. Germline-derived CDR1 and CDR2 are SGHRS and YFSETQ. The trim removed 3 bases at V and 0 bases at J, leaving 4 bases unmatched. The CDR3 DNA reads as TGCGCCAGCAGCTCCCCGACAGGGGGCTCCTACGAGCAGTACTTC. Translating it yields CASSSPTGGSYEQYF. The full variable domain, with the rest looked up from reference TRBV5-1 and TRBJ2-7, is KAGVTQTPRYLIKTRGQQVTLSCSPISGHRSVSWYQQTPGQGLQFLFEYFSETQRNKGNFPGRFSGRQFSNSRSEMNVSTLELGDSALYLCASSSPTGGSYEQYFGPGTRLTVT.

The rearrangement links TRBV5-8 to TRBJ1-3; D is ambiguous. Germline CDR1 and CDR2: SGHTS and YDEGEE. V was pared by 0 bases and J by 0 bases, with 10 bases between. The CDR3 length is 16 residues. CDR3 bases: TGTGCCAGCAGCTTGGCCGCCGGTAGCTCTGGAAACACCATATATTTT. This gives the protein CASSLAAGSSGNTIYF.

The V call is TRBV9, the J call TRBJ2-5, with 7 bases that match TRBD2. The CDR3 sequence is 13 residues long. J lost 2 bases, V lost 2 bases, and 0 bases had no gene match. CDR1 is SGDLS and CDR2 is YYNGEE in the germline V gene. The CDR3 DNA reads TGTGCCAGCAGCGTGGGGGGGCAAGAGACCCAGTACTTC. Residues: CASSVGGQETQYF.

This clone was detected only once. V gene TRBV11-1 combines with J gene TRBJ2-2; 14 bases match TRBD2. Germline V gene data show CDR1 as SGHAT and CDR2 as FQDESV (reference sequence). V shed 3 bases and J 7 bases; nucleotides not matched to a gene: 7. This CDR3 is 17 amino acids long. The CDR3 DNA reads TGTGCCAGCAGCTTGGGGACTAGCGGGAGAGTCGGCGGGGAGCTGTTTTTT. This gives the protein CASSLGTSGRVGGELFF.

About this clone: This CDR3 is also generated by other DNA sequences in the sample. This sequence joins TRBV5-1 and TRBJ1-4; 9 bases map to TRBD1. The CDR3 extends over 14 amino acids. Germline-derived CDR1 and CDR2 are SGHRS and YFSETQ. Trimming cost V 5 bases and J 8 bases; bases outside gene matches: 7. In DNA, the CDR3 is TGCGCCAGCAGGCCCGGGACAGGGAACGAAAAACTGTTTTTT. This codes for CASRPGTGNEKLFF.

This clone was observed a single time. V usage is TRBV27 and J usage is TRBJ2-2; TRBD2 matches at 10 bases. CDR1 is MNHEY and CDR2 is SMNVEV in the germline V gene (reference sequence). With 2 bases clipped from V and 6 bases from J, the junction kept 3 bases outside the gene matches. The CDR3 contains 15 residues. The CDR3 nucleotides read TGTGCCAGCAGTTTACTAGCGGGGGTGGCCGGGGAGCTGTTTTTT. Its translation is CASSLLAGVAGELFF.

The chain is built from TRBV13 and TRBJ2-7; 8 bases agree with TRBD2. V dropped 5 bases and J dropped 6; count of bases not matched to a gene: 3. This CDR3 is 12 amino acids long. Germline V gene lookup returns CDR1 PRHDT and CDR2 FYEKMQ (reference sequence). The CDR3 DNA follows: TGTGCCAGCAGCCCGGGAGGGGTCGAGCAGTACTTC. Amino acids: CASSPGGVEQYF.

The V call is TRBV4-1, the J call TRBJ2-7; unclear D gene. Per the germline V gene, CDR1 is MGHRA and CDR2 is YSYEKL. Trimming took 1 base from V and 2 from J, leaving 12 bases between them. The CDR3 has 15 amino acids. CDR3 bases: TGCGCCAGCAGCCAAGTCAATGGCGGTACCTACGAGCAGTACTTC. Amino acids: CASSQVNGGTYEQYF.

The rearrangement links TRBV15 to TRBJ2-2; weak D call: TRBD1 (5 bases). V lost 3 bases and J lost 6, with 11 bases in between. Germline V gene data show CDR1 as LNHNV and CDR2 as YYDKDF (reference sequence). This CDR3 comprises 14 residues. The chain's CDR3 is CATSRDTGAGELFF. The CDR3 region has the DNA TGTGCCACCAGCAGGGATACAGGAGCCGGGGAGCTGTTTTTT.

The V gene is TRBV9, the J gene TRBJ2-7, with 8 positions matching TRBD2. The germline gives CDR1 SGDLS, CDR2 YYNGEE. V trimming: 0 bases; J trimming: 2 bases; junction bases outside the gene matches: 4. The CDR3 sequence is 15 residues long. The CDR3 DNA follows: TGTGCCAGCAGCGTAGGATCGGGAGGGGCCTACGAGCAGTACTTC. It translates to CASSVGSGGAYEQYF.

The chain links TRBV28 to TRBJ1-5; maybe TRBD1 (5 bases). The CDR3 runs to 13 residues. Germline loops: CDR1 MDHEN, CDR2 SYDVKM. Trimming left V 10 bases short and J 2 bases short, with 12 bases between. CDR3 in DNA: TGTGCCACCGGGGGGGTAGGCAATCAGCCCCAGCATTTT. Its translation is CATGGVGNQPQHF. Drawing the rest from reference TRBV28 and TRBJ1-5, the complete variable domain is DVKVTQSSRYLVKRTGEKVFLECVQDMDHENMFWYRQDPGLGLRLIYFSYDVKMKEKGDIPEGYSVSREKKERFSLILESASTNQTSMYLCATGGVGNQPQHFGDGTRLSIL.

This clone has a single count. J is TRBJ1-1 and V is TRBV29-1; D uncertain. There are 13 residues in the CDR3. Looked up from germline, CDR1 is SQVTM and CDR2 is ANQGSEA. The ends were cut back, 5 bases at V and 0 bases at J, with 10 bases in the middle. CDR3 DNA: TGCAGCGTTCTAGACGGACTGAACACTGAAGCTTTCTTT. This translates into CSVLDGLNTEAFF.

This chain links TRBV2 with TRBJ1-4, with D unresolved. Germline V gene lookup returns CDR1 SNHLY and CDR2 FYNNEI. The germline V and J ends were trimmed by 0 bases and 0 bases, with 2 bases remaining between them. The CDR3 loop spans 14 amino acids. DNA of the CDR3: TGTGCCAGCAGTGAAGCGACAACTAATGAAAAACTGTTTTTT. This sequence encodes CASSEATTNEKLFF.

The CDR3 loop reads CASRALRSYEQYF. Written as DNA, the CDR3 is TGTGCCAGCAGGGCCCTCCGGTCCTACGAGCAGTACTTC. The chain couples TRBV2 to TRBJ2-7; D is uncertain. CDR1 is SNHLY and CDR2 is FYNNEI in the germline V gene. Deletions cut 6 bases from V and 1 base from J, with 10 bases between. CDR3 size: 13 residues.

The count of this clone is one. The V and J genes are TRBV27 and TRBJ1-5, with 11 bases identical to TRBD1. The V and J ends lost 6 bases and 6 bases, in that order; junction bases with no gene match: 7. CDR1 and CDR2 (germline): MNHEY, SMNVEV (reference sequence). The CDR3 length is 15 residues. CDR3 amino acids: CASSPGQGASQPQHF. In DNA, the CDR3 is TGTGCCAGCAGCCCCGGACAGGGGGCCAGTCAGCCCCAGCATTTT.

This clone appeared once. The chain employs TRBV7-2 and TRBJ1-1, with a tentative D call TRBD1 (5 bases). V was trimmed by 5 bases and J by 6 bases, leaving 16 bases between them. The CDR3 covers 14 residues. CDR1 is SGHTA and CDR2 is FQGNSA in the germline V gene. Written as DNA, the CDR3 is TGTGCCAGCAGCCTCGTCCACCCGGGGGCTGAAGCTTTCTTT. This translates into CASSLVHPGAEAFF.